The subject of this entry is one TCR beta chain. Some clones are missing from TCRdb's copy, which holds only in-frame ones; the method was immunoSEQ multiplex PCR. This sample has approximately 300,000 clones, with approximately 89% found just once. Trimming pared 1 base from V and 3 bases from J, leaving 11 bases between. CDR3 size: 14 residues. CDR1 and CDR2 from the germline V gene are SGHKS and YYEKEE (reference sequence). The data derive from a study of blood T cell repertoires in COVID-19. The chain recombines TRBV5-5 with TRBJ2-7; D unclear. Sequenced: PBMCs or T cells enriched from blood (not recorded which). The TCR sequence derives from a woman aged 18-35 years who had recovered from COVID-19. CDR3 sequence: CASSLTVVYYEQYF. The CDR3 bases are TGTGCCAGCAGCTTGACGGTTGTGTACTACGAGCAGTACTTC.